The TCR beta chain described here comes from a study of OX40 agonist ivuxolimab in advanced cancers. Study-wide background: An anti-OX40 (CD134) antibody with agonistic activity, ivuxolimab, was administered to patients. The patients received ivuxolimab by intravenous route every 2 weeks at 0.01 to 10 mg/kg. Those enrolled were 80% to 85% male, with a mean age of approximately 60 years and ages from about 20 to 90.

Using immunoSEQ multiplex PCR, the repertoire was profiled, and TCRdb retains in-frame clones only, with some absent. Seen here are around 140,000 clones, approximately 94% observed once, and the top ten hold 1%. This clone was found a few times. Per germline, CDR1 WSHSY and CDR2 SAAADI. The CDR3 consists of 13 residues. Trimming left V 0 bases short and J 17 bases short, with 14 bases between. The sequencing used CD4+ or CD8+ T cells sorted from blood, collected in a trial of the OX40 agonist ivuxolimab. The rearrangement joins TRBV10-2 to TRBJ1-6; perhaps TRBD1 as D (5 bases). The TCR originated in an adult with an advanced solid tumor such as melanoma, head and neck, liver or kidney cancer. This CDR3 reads CASSESPGGTVHF. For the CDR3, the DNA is TGCGCCAGCAGTGAGTCGCCGGGGGGGACGGTCCACTTT.